One TCR beta chain is described in this entry. The entry originates in a study of blood T cell repertoires in COVID-19. Study-wide context: Sites across the United States, Italy and Spain contributed samples from acute and convalescent COVID-19. The analysed material was cDNA or gDNA that came from T cells, B-cell-depleted T cells, or PBMCs.

Those enrolled in Seattle joined during active infection and were followed longitudinally afterward. The germline CDR1 and CDR2 sequences are KGHSH and LQKENI. Trimming took 0 bases from V and 4 from J; bases not matched to a gene: 3. This CDR3 is 16 amino acids long. Original methodology: Reference gene primer amplification in the assay estimated nucleated cell counts. Generated by immunoSEQ multiplex PCR, the TCRdb table keeps only in-frame clones and is missing some. The V and J calls and clone size come from that table; D and trimming were worked out from the DNA. The sample lists some 65,000 clones; 75% to 90% were seen once.

Sequenced: peripheral blood. This receptor was obtained from a man between 40 and 49 years old with COVID-19, enrolled during active disease. The chain employs TRBV18 and TRBJ2-2; 9 bases are shared with TRBD2. CDR3 nucleotides: TGTGCCAGCTCACCACCGTCTAGCGGGGTCACCGGGGAGCTGTTTTTT. This gives the protein CASSPPSSGVTGELFF. Based on the CDR3 plus reference TRBV18 and TRBJ2-2, the full variable domain is NAGVMQNPRHLVRRRGQEARLRCSPMKGHSHVYWYRQLPEEGLKFMVYLQKENIIDESGMPKERFSAEFPKEGPSILRIQQVVRGDSAAYFCASSPPSSGVTGELFFGEGSRLTVL.